The 7 T cell receptor beta chains given below trace back to one sample, sequenced in a study of blood T cell repertoires in COVID-19 (dated by TCRdb to 2019 to 2021). Receptors were amplified or captured by the immunoSEQ multiplex PCR assay. Not all clones reach the TCRdb copy of this immuneACCESS table, which keeps in-frame sequences only. Checked studies attribute under half of the gap to unresolved V genes and leave the rest unexplained. The table for this sample lists fewer than 250,000 clones; under 80% of them were counted only once. The ten top clones hold about 15% of the sample. The sample was PBMCs or T cells enriched from blood (not recorded which). These receptor sequences come from a woman aged 45 to 65 with acute COVID-19.

This clone was seen a handful of times. This chain links TRBV3-1 (or the pseudogene TRBV3-2) with TRBJ1-3; possible D gene TRBD1, 6 bases. CDR1 is LGHDT, CDR2 YNNKEL, per germline (reference sequence). V was cut by 0 bases and J by 4 bases, with 16 bases left in between. This CDR3 comprises 17 residues. The CDR3 reads CASSQDHLGGTGNTIYF. CDR3 DNA: TGTGCCAGCAGCCAAGATCACTTGGGAGGGACAGGAAACACCATATATTTT.

Notes on this clone: An end of the junction differs from the germline gene, which may be a read error. The V call is TRBV5-8, the J call TRBJ1-5; 7 bases fit TRBD1. The CDR3 has 16 amino acids. Germline assignment: CDR1 SGHTS and CDR2 YDEGEE. The CDR3 loop reads CASSSGRGTSNQPQHF. The CDR3 DNA reads as TGTGCCAGTAGCTCCGGCAGGGGGACGAGCAATCAGCCCCAGCATTTT.

The rearrangement links TRBV9 to TRBJ2-5; no definite D call. Per germline, CDR1 SGDLS and CDR2 YYNGEE. Deletions cut 0 bases from V and 3 bases from J, with 9 bases between. This CDR3 comprises 14 residues. CDR3 sequence reads: CASSVGPSKETQYF. CDR3 DNA: TGTGCCAGCAGCGTAGGTCCCAGTAAAGAGACCCAGTACTTC.

The rearrangement links TRBV6-2 or TRBV6-3 to TRBJ2-2; D is unresolved. Between the trimmed V and J ends, which lost 7 bases and 6 bases, there was a span of 27 bases. This CDR3 is built from 18 residues. The germline CDR1 and CDR2 sequences are MNHEY and SVGEGT. CDR3 DNA: TGTGCCAGCAACCCCAGATATAGACTCGGTACCCCCTCCGGGGAGCTGTTTTTT. This sequence encodes CASNPRYRLGTPSGELFF.

This chain links TRBV11-3 with TRBJ2-5, with TRBD1 matching over 10 bases. The CDR3 consists of 14 residues. The V segment lost 5 bases and the J segment 4 bases; nucleotides outside the gene matches: 4. In germline, CDR1 is SGHNT, CDR2 YENEEA. CDR3 loop: CASSRTGGAETQYF. The CDR3 nucleotides read TGTGCCAGCAGCCGGACAGGGGGGGCAGAGACCCAGTACTTC.

This clone was seen just once. The rearrangement uses TRBV4-2 and TRBJ2-3, with 7 bases identical to TRBD2. Trimming cost V 1 base and J 2 bases; bases outside gene matches: 6. The length of the CDR3 is 16 residues. CDR1 is LGHNA, CDR2 YNFKEQ, per germline. This CDR3 reads CASSQVASGPTDTQYF. The DNA of the CDR3 is TGTGCCAGCAGCCAAGTAGCTAGCGGTCCCACAGATACGCAGTATTTT.

The genes are TRBV4-3 and TRBJ1-4; 8 bases align to TRBD1. Trimming cost V 1 base and J 7 bases; bases outside gene matches: 11. There are 17 residues in the CDR3. In germline, CDR1 is LGHNA, CDR2 YSLEER. The CDR3 nucleotides are TGCGCCAGCAGCCAAGGGTGGACAGGGCTCTATGCTGAAAAACTGTTTTTT. Amino acids: CASSQGWTGLYAEKLFF.